This T cell receptor beta chain was captured by sequencing in a study of blood T cells in healthy people across ages. In its sample, this clonotype was seen a few times. One end of the junction does not line up with germline, which may come from a read error. The CDR3 covers 17 residues. In germline, CDR1 is MNHEY, CDR2 SVGAGI. Using a J-beta primer mix together with a sample-barcoded 5' primer, a second PCR was run for roughly 6 to 11 cycles. MiXCR was run by TCRdb on the 5' RACE reads, yielding one entry per CDR3 protein. The profile shows some 700,000 distinct CDR3 sequences, 20% to 25% of them singletons.

This TCR derives from a man in his 70s in good health. The chain uses TRBV6-5 and TRBJ2-1, with TRBD1 as a possible D gene (5 bases). Gene TRBJ2-7 matches the end of the DNA better, so the J call may be wrong. The sample comprised blood. CDR3 loop: CASSSSPGKGRPYEQYF. In DNA form, the CDR3 reads TGTGCCAGCAGTTCCTCCCCCGGTAAGGGGCGTCCCTACGAACAGTACTTC.